One and the same sample provided the 8 T cell receptor beta chains below, sequenced in a study of OX40 agonist ivuxolimab in advanced cancers. Profiled with immunoSEQ multiplex PCR; TCRdb holds only in-frame clones, not every one. The data contain 60,000 to 85,000 clones, 80% to 90% of them singletons. This specimen was CD4+ or CD8+ T cells sorted from blood, taken in a trial of the OX40 agonist ivuxolimab. Source of these receptors: an adult with an advanced solid tumor such as melanoma, head and neck, liver or kidney cancer.

The J gene is TRBJ2-2, the V gene TRBV2; D may be TRBD2 (5 bases). This CDR3 has 15 residues. CDR1 and CDR2 (germline): SNHLY, FYNNEI. The ends were cut back, 3 bases at V and 3 bases at J, with 11 bases in the middle. The CDR3: CASSDEGVYTGELFF. DNA of the CDR3: TGTGCCAGCAGTGACGAGGGCGTCTACACCGGGGAGCTGTTTTTT.

The V call is TRBV18, the J call TRBJ2-3, with D unresolved. V lost 4 bases and J 4 bases, leaving 6 bases between the germline ends. The CDR3 is 12 amino acids. The V gene's germline CDR1 is KGHSH and CDR2 LQKENI. The CDR3 spells CASSLGPDTQYF. As DNA, the CDR3 is TGTGCCAGCTCACTAGGGCCAGATACGCAGTATTTT.

The V gene is TRBV28, the J gene TRBJ1-1; D is undetermined. The length of the CDR3 is 11 residues. V lost 11 bases to trimming and J lost 0 bases, with 7 bases between them. Germline CDR1 reads MDHEN; CDR2 reads SYDVKM. CDR3 bases: TGTGCCGCCCGGTTGAACACTGAAGCTTTCTTT. Protein sequence: CAARLNTEAFF.

The chain joins TRBV28 to TRBJ2-1; unclear D gene. CDR1 is MDHEN and CDR2 is SYDVKM in the germline V gene. Trimming removed 6 bases from V and 5 bases from J, with 17 bases in between. The CDR3 covers 15 residues. CDR3 loop: CASSSPVRVHNEQFF. For the CDR3, the DNA is TGTGCCAGCAGCTCCCCGGTAAGAGTTCACAATGAGCAGTTCTTC.

This chain joins TRBV6-6 and TRBJ1-5; 9 nucleotides line up with TRBD1. The junction had 7 bases not matched to a gene; V was cut back by 6 bases and J by 4 bases. CDR1 is MNHNY and CDR2 is SVGAGI in the germline V gene (reference sequence). The CDR3 covers 15 residues. Here the CDR3 reads CASREQGAGNQPQHF. The DNA of the CDR3 is TGTGCCAGCAGGGAACAGGGGGCCGGAAATCAGCCCCAGCATTTT.

The gene calls are TRBV5-1 and TRBJ1-2; D unresolved. Germline CDR1 reads SGHRS; CDR2 reads YFSETQ. V gave up 0 bases and J gave up 4 bases, with 7 bases separating them. The CDR3 spans 13 residues. The CDR3 coding sequence is TGCGCCAGCAGCTTGGAACCTACCTATGGCTACACCTTC. Protein: CASSLEPTYGYTF.

This clone was counted a single time. The J gene is TRBJ1-5, the V gene TRBV28; D possibly corresponds to TRBD1 (5 bases). CDR1 is MDHEN and CDR2 is SYDVKM in the germline V gene. The length of the CDR3 is 15 residues. Trimming stripped 5 bases from V and 1 base from J, with 12 bases between. This CDR3 reads CASSPQGTSNQPQHF. CDR3 nucleotide sequence: TGTGCCAGCAGTCCCCAGGGAACAAGCAATCAGCCCCAGCATTTT.

This chain joins TRBV9 and TRBJ2-3; tentative D call: TRBD1 (6 bases). Germline V gene data show CDR1 as SGDLS and CDR2 as YYNGEE. The V end lost 3 bases, the J end lost 5 bases, and 19 bases lay between the germline ends. The CDR3 totals 16 residues. Here the CDR3 DNA reads TGTGCCAGCAGCGAATCTTCCGGGACAAAACGAGATACGCAGTATTTT. Translating gives CASSESSGTKRDTQYF.